The text below deals with one T cell receptor (beta chain). These data are taken from a study of blood T cell repertoires in COVID-19. Study overall: Acute-phase and convalescent COVID-19 samples originated in the United States, Italy and Spain.

This CDR3 has 14 amino acids. Between the trimmed V and J ends, which lost 2 bases and 5 bases, there was a span of 13 bases. Germline V gives CDR1 SGHRS, CDR2 YFSETQ. Authors' methods: Quantification of nucleated cells was approximated via reference gene primer amplification. Some clones are missing from TCRdb's copy, which holds only in-frame ones; the method was immunoSEQ multiplex PCR. The V and J calls and clone size are taken from that table; D and trimming were inferred from the DNA. The repertoire holds 150,000 to 200,000 clones, with approximately 79% as singletons. Input material: PBMCs or T cells enriched from blood (not recorded which). The receptor was derived from a woman aged 55-75 years with acute COVID-19. The chain combines TRBV5-1 with TRBJ2-5; D is uncertain. The CDR3, as DNA: TGCGCCAGCAGCTTTTCGGATAGCTCCGAGACCCAGTACTTC. Protein product: CASSFSDSSETQYF.